A selection of T cell receptor beta chains follows, all from one sample in a study of blood T cell repertoires in COVID-19. Method: immunoSEQ multiplex PCR; TCRdb's copy keeps in-frame clones and lacks some. The data show some 200,000 clones, approximately 90% seen once. Material for sequencing was peripheral blood. The receptors were sampled from a woman under 30 who had recovered from COVID-19. The conserved cysteine and the conserved F or W are not part of the CDR3 here. D genes are given only for firm matches. The size entry is marked missing in some rows and otherwise reads once, few, many or a size class.

d_call: TRBD2
j_call: TRBJ2-7
v_call: TRBV14
clone_size: NA
cdr3_aa: ASSQGLAGEQY

d_call: NA
j_call: TRBJ1-1
v_call: TRBV19
clone_size: NA
cdr3_aa: ASSMRRAAEAF

d_call: NA
j_call: TRBJ1-6
v_call: TRBV20-1
clone_size: once
cdr3_aa: SARAGSPLH

d_call: TRBD2
j_call: TRBJ2-1
v_call: TRBV7-6
clone_size: NA
cdr3_aa: ASSLATGGSYEQF

d_call: TRBD2
j_call: TRBJ2-3
v_call: TRBV2
clone_size: NA
cdr3_aa: ASSEAIAGRTDTQY

d_call: NA
j_call: TRBJ1-2
v_call: TRBV7-2
clone_size: NA
cdr3_aa: ASSLNSAGAYGYT

d_call: TRBD1
j_call: TRBJ1-2
v_call: TRBV6-1
clone_size: NA
cdr3_aa: ASSGRGDRGGYGYT

d_call: TRBD1
j_call: TRBJ2-2
v_call: TRBV7-3
clone_size: NA
cdr3_aa: ASSPGGGGELF

d_call: NA
j_call: TRBJ2-5
v_call: TRBV18
clone_size: NA
cdr3_aa: ASSPGLRGKETQY

d_call: TRBD2
j_call: TRBJ2-3
v_call: TRBV28
clone_size: NA
cdr3_aa: ASSLAPWLAGGTDTQY

d_call: TRBD1
j_call: TRBJ2-3
v_call: TRBV30
clone_size: NA
cdr3_aa: AWTSQTGLPTDTQY